This T cell receptor (beta chain) was profiled in a study of blood T cell repertoires in COVID-19. About the study: The United States, Italy and Spain were the sources of the acute and convalescent COVID-19 samples.

Some clones are missing from TCRdb's copy, which holds only in-frame ones; the method was immunoSEQ multiplex PCR. The repertoire has under 200,000 clones, roughly 80% of them found once; the top ten carry 7.8%. Trimming cost V 5 bases and J 0 bases, with 5 bases left between them. The CDR3 loop spans 14 amino acids. Germline V gives CDR1 LNHDA, CDR2 SQIVND (reference sequence). This receptor was identified in a woman aged 55-69 years with COVID-19, enrolled during active disease. What was sequenced was peripheral blood. The chain carries TRBV19 and TRBJ2-6; the D gene is possibly TRBD1 (5 bases). CDR3 nucleotides: TGTGCCAGTAGTGACAGCTCTGGGGCCAACGTCCTGACTTTC. This codes for CASSDSSGANVLTF.